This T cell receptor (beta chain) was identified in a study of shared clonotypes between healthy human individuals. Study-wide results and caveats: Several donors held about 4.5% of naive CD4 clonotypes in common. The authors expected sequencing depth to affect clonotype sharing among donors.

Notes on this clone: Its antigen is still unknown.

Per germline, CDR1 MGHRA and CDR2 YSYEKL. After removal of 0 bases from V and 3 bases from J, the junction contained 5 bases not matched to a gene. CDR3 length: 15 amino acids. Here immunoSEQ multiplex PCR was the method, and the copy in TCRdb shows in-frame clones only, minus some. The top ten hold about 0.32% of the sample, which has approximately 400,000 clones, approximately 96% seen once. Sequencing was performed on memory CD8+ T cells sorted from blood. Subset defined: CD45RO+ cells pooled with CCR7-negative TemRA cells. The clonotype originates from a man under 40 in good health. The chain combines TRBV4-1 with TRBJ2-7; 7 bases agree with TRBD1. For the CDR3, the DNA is TGCGCCAGCAGCCAAGAAGGGACAGCTAACTACGAGCAGTACTTC. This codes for CASSQEGTANYEQYF.